The rows below give T cell receptor beta chains drawn from one sample of a study of T-cell reconstitution after alpha-beta-depleted transplantation in children. From the PCR reads, TCRdb called clonotypes with MiXCR, one entry per CDR3 protein. The sample has 70,000 to 95,000 distinct CDR3 sequences, 15% to 18% seen once. The starting material was PBMCs, mostly from graft donor cells, obtained 180 days after TCRalphabeta/CD19-depleted stem cell transplant. These receptors originate from a male patient aged 2 to 10 who had a stem cell transplant for acute lymphoblastic leukemia, so the T cells may come from the graft donor. Each CDR3 is given with its conserved first and last residue. Clone size appears in some rows only: once, few, many, or a class for an expanded clone.

TRBJ2-1 | TRBV20-1 | many | 14 | CSARQVVNYNEQFF
TRBJ1-2 | TRBV7-9 | . | 16 | CASSLVLSGGNHGYTF
TRBJ2-5 | TRBV20-1 | many | 16 | CSASILAGGYGETQYF
TRBJ2-7 | TRBV27 | . | 14 | CASSFLGVGGEQYF
TRBJ1-5 | TRBV6-1 | . | 16 | CASETNLAWSNQPQHF
TRBJ2-5 | TRBV24-1 | . | 18 | CATSDEGDRGPNGETQYF
TRBJ2-7 | TRBV5-1 | few | 16 | CASSLFEIPSGREQYF
TRBJ1-5 | TRBV21-1 | . | 13 | CASSRGLNQPQHF
TRBJ2-1 | TRBV6-4 | . | 16 | CASSEDYRVIYNEQFF
TRBJ2-5 | TRBV7-8 | many | 14 | CASSSRGLGETQYF
TRBJ2-1 | TRBV5-5 | few | 17 | CASSFYGSSGYYNEQFF
TRBJ2-7 | TRBV7-2 | many | 15 | CASSLNRFYSYEQYF
TRBJ2-2 | TRBV4-3 | . | 14 | CASSTQTGTGELFF
TRBJ2-2 | TRBV5-1 | . | 16 | CASSSQQGWGTGELFF
TRBJ2-5 | TRBV5-1 | many | 15 | CASSLLAGGLETQYF
TRBJ2-7 | TRBV6-1 | . | 14 | CASSRTGGIYEQYF
TRBJ2-1 | TRBV20-1 | . | 13 | CSARDWVDNEQFF
TRBJ2-5 | TRBV5-4 | . | 18 | CASSLGLRSGRSGETQYF
TRBJ1-2 | TRBV3-1 | few | 14 | CASSQGVSNYGYTF
TRBJ2-3 | TRBV11-2 | many | 14 | CASSSGTGTDTQYF
TRBJ1-2 | TRBV6-5 | many | 16 | CASSNRDSPTYYGYTF
TRBJ2-2 | TRBV20-1 | few | 15 | CSARAGTGFGGELFF
TRBJ2-7 | TRBV6-1 | few | 15 | CASSTGQAFIYEQYF
TRBJ2-7 | TRBV5-1 | few | 11 | CASSLGHEQYF
TRBJ1-5 | TRBV10-3 | few | 16 | CAISESGVRGDTAQHF
TRBJ2-1 | TRBV6-2/TRBV6-3 | . | 16 | CASSTYWTSGNNEQFF
TRBJ1-3 | TRBV12-3/TRBV12-4 | few | 14 | CASRLEVSGNTIYF
TRBJ1-1 | TRBV29-1 | . | 10 | CSVDNTEAFF
TRBJ1-2 | TRBV12-3/TRBV12-4 | few | 13 | CASRSQGPGGYTF
TRBJ2-7 | TRBV5-1 | few | 14 | CASSPGQGFYEQYF
TRBJ1-6 | TRBV20-1 | few | 13 | CSAIGPSVSPLHF
TRBJ1-2 | TRBV27 | . | 14 | CASSDRVASGGYTF
TRBJ1-1 | TRBV7-2 | . | 13 | CASSLSTHPEAFF
TRBJ2-7 | TRBV18 | few | 15 | CASSQRDRSSYEQYF
TRBJ1-5 | TRBV7-8 | . | 16 | CASSLTHRQNNQPQHF
TRBJ2-1 | TRBV5-1 | . | 13 | CASSLGRGNEQFF
TRBJ1-1 | TRBV28 | many | 15 | CASSLTGTVNAEAFF
TRBJ2-2 | TRBV29-1 | few | 13 | CSVPGHSTGELFF
TRBJ1-6 | TRBV5-1 | . | 15 | CASSPTGTGNAPLHF
TRBJ2-7 | TRBV5-1 | few | 14 | CASSRTTDSYEQYF
TRBJ2-7 | TRBV20-1 | . | 15 | CSASAPGGTTYEQYF